This TCR beta chain was sequenced during a study of PD-L1 blockade in urothelial cancer. Overall study findings and caveats: Tumor-associated TCR clones expanded more in blood at 3 weeks in patients with durable benefit.

This clone was seen a few times. Its antigen is unknown. Germline CDR1 and CDR2: MDHEN and SYDVKM. J gave up 4 bases and V 6 bases, and 18 bases lay outside the gene matches. The CDR3 loop spans 18 amino acids. Sample time point: pretreatment peripheral blood. Libraries were prepared by immunoSEQ multiplex PCR; TCRdb keeps only in-frame clonotypes and omits some of them. Here the sample spans fewer than 75,000 clones, roughly 90% being singletons. V is TRBV28 and J is TRBJ2-1; 7 nucleotides agree with TRBD2. The receptor was derived from a man in his 70s with urothelial cancer. Sequencing was performed on PBMCs, taken around atezolizumab (anti-PD-L1) treatment. Written as DNA, the CDR3 is TGTGCCAGCAGAAGCTCCCCACGACTAGCCCGAGAGTACAATGAGCAGTTCTTC. Protein sequence: CASRSSPRLAREYNEQFF.